This TCR beta chain comes out of a study of metastatic and nonmetastatic thyroid tumors. Background on the study: The comparison covered peripheral blood and tumor or nodule tissue in malignant and benign thyroid patients.

This clone was counted only a few times. Until they underwent thyroid surgery, no patient had received any treatment. V shed 1 base and J shed 4 bases, with 22 bases lying between them. Germline CDR1 reads LNHNV; CDR2 reads YYDKDF (reference sequence). CDR3 length: 18 residues. Original handling: Differences in CDR3 between clinicopathological groups were drawn on to build a classifier intended to discriminate distant-metastatic papillary thyroid cancer patients. With MiXCR, TCRdb reprocessed the PCR reads. TCRdb's processing, not the study's, gives the V and J calls here. This repertoire shows about 20,000 clones, just under 30% found once; its top ten account for approximately 26%.

The TCR sequence derives from a male donor with papillary thyroid cancer or a benign thyroid nodule (not recorded which). Some clones in this sample may be carry-over from other donors' samples. V gene TRBV15 combines with J gene TRBJ1-1, with D perhaps TRBD1 (5 bases). The sequencing sample was made of tumor tissue. The CDR3 spells CATSRGVVLGGGSTEAFF. In DNA, the CDR3 is TGTGCCACCAGCAGAGGGGTGGTACTTGGGGGTGGTTCCACTGAAGCTTTCTTT.